The present TCR beta chain was sequenced within a study of blood T cells in healthy people across ages. Study-wide findings and caveats: Roughly linear age-related decline in beta diversity appeared, significant by age around 38.

The germline V gene has CDR1 KGHDR and CDR2 SFDVKD. The CDR3 contains 13 residues. V was shortened by 10 bases and J by 2 bases, with 11 bases between the two germline ends. Each individual donor underwent a draw of ten milliliters of peripheral blood. A minimum of 6 million PBMCs was isolated per sample. This clonotype turned up a few times. Its antigen is currently unknown. A J-beta primer mix and a sample-barcoded 5' primer were used in a second PCR of roughly 6 to 11 cycles. TCRdb processed the 5' RACE reads anew with MiXCR; each CDR3 protein has one entry. The profile shows some 760,000 distinct CDR3 sequences, around 25% of them singletons. The data also belong to a second study, concerning T cells of mothers and their children.

The sequencing sample was made of blood. This clonotype was sampled from a boy between 10 and 17 years old in good health. This chain connects TRBV24-1 to TRBJ2-1, with D possibly being TRBD1 (6 bases). The CDR3 region is CATQGRAYNEQFF. The CDR3 DNA sequence: TGTGCCACGCAGGGGCGGGCCTACAATGAGCAGTTCTTC.